The present TCR beta chain was sequenced within a study of OX40 agonist ivuxolimab in advanced cancers. Study-level background: The dose-escalation cohort was roughly 84% male, with a mean age of approximately 61 years, ranging roughly 23 to 90. Participants could have had prior anti-PD-1, anti-PD-L1 or anti-CTLA-4 therapy, and less than 45% had some.

This clone occurred once. Sampled blood was obtained at baseline, cycle 4 day 1, and cycle 7 day 1. V shed 0 bases and J shed 6 bases, with 5 bases lying between them. This CDR3 spans 12 amino acids. Germline V gene data show CDR1 as SGHNT and CDR2 as YYREEE (reference sequence). Assay: immunoSEQ multiplex PCR; the TCRdb copy retains only in-frame clones and omits some. The table records 70,000 to 95,000 clones, 85% to 95% of them present only once. The specimen comprised CD4+ or CD8+ T cells sorted from blood, sampled in a trial of the OX40 agonist ivuxolimab. The sequence was obtained from an adult with an advanced solid tumor such as melanoma, head and neck, liver or kidney cancer. The chain recombines TRBV5-4 with TRBJ2-3; TRBD1 or TRBD2 may be the D gene (5 bases each). This CDR3 reads CASSLGGDTQYF. CDR3 nucleotide sequence: TGTGCCAGCAGCTTGGGGGGGGATACGCAGTATTTT.